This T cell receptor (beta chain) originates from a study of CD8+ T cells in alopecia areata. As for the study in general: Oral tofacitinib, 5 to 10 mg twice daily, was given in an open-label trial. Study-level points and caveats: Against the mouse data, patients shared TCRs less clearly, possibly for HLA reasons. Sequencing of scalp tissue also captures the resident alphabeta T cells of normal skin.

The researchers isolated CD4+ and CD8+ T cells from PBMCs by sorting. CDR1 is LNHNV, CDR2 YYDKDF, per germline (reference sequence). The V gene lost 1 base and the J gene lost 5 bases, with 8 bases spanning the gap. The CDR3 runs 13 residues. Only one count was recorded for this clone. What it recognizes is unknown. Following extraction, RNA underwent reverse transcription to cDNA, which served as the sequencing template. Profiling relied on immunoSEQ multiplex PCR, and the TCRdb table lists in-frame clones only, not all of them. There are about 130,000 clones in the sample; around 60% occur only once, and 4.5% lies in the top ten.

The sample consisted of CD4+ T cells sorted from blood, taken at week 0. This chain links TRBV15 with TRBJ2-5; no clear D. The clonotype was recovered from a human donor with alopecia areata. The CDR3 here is CATSRGGFETQYF. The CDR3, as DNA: TGTGCCACCAGCAGAGGGGGATTTGAGACCCAGTACTTC.